This T cell receptor (beta chain) was captured by sequencing in a study of OX40 agonist ivuxolimab in advanced cancers. Study at large: Age averaged approximately 60 years (range roughly 23 to 85), and about 86% were male.

The CDR3 totals 16 residues. The V and J ends lost 2 bases and 7 bases, in that order; junction bases with no gene match: 12. The germline CDR1 and CDR2 sequences are MNHEY and SMNVEV (reference sequence). Study results and limitations: CD4+ T cells averaged fewer expanded clones than CD8+ T cells.

About this clone itself: The target antigen is unknown.

Using immunoSEQ multiplex PCR, the repertoire was profiled, and TCRdb retains in-frame clones only, with some absent. The data contain around 46,000 clones, roughly 85% of them singletons. A history of autoimmune disease or systemic immunosuppression excluded patients. This sample comprised CD4+ or CD8+ T cells sorted from blood, obtained in a trial of the OX40 agonist ivuxolimab. The chain couples TRBV27 to TRBJ2-7; the match to TRBD1 covers 9 bases. This sequence originates from an adult with an advanced solid tumor such as melanoma, head and neck, liver or kidney cancer. CDR3 sequence reads: CASSLLPGQGSGEQYF. The CDR3 DNA sequence: TGTGCCAGCAGTTTACTACCGGGACAGGGCTCTGGGGAGCAGTACTTC.